This T cell receptor beta chain was recorded in a study of cytomegalovirus exposure and HLA in healthy donors. Whole-study context: There were about 86 million unique TCRs (from HLA-typed donors) in an early data release.

Notes on this clone: Its antigen is not identified.

PCR used 60 Vbeta primers and 13 Jbeta primers. Produced via immunoSEQ multiplex PCR; TCRdb's table is partial and in-frame only. The sample holds under 250,000 clones; roughly 80% are singletons and the top ten take around 4%. With 3 bases clipped from V and 2 bases from J, the junction kept 21 bases outside the gene matches. The CDR3 runs 21 residues. Germline values: CDR1 MDHEN, CDR2 SYDVKM. Notes on the study in general: In a later analysis, V- and J-gene trimming of beta chains associated with a DCLRE1C missense variant, replicated independently. Listed as cytomegalovirus-associated were 150 to 200 TCR beta chains.

What was sequenced was PBMCs. The chain employs TRBV28 and TRBJ2-1; 8 nucleotides match TRBD2. The clonotype was recovered from a male donor in good health and CMV-seronegative. The CDR3 DNA follows: TGTGCCAGCAGTTTGGCCGATAGCGGGATTCTATCACGAGCGGCCTACAATGAGCAGTTCTTC. Its translation: CASSLADSGILSRAAYNEQFF. Full variable domain (outside the CDR3, taken from reference TRBV28 and TRBJ2-1): DVKVTQSSRYLVKRTGEKVFLECVQDMDHENMFWYRQDPGLGLRLIYFSYDVKMKEKGDIPEGYSVSREKKERFSLILESASTNQTSMYLCASSLADSGILSRAAYNEQFFGPGTRLTVL.